Presented here are 7 T cell receptor beta chains from one specimen sequenced in a study of T cells in tuberculosis. After thawing and overnight rest, PBMC were stained with GMM-loaded CD1B tetramer, viability dye and anti-CD3 for sorting. CD1B tetramers were loaded with Rhodococcus equi-derived C32 glucose monomycolate. TCRdb's table, derived via immunoSEQ multiplex PCR, lists solely in-frame clones and lacks some. The table includes approximately 57,000 clones, roughly 86% detected once. The specimen sequenced was CD1b-GMM tetramer-negative cells sorted from PBMCs. Receptor source: an adult woman with latent tuberculosis.

This clone was seen just once. Other DNA sequences in this specimen translate into the identical CDR3. The genes are TRBV11-2 and TRBJ2-1; 10 bases match TRBD2. This CDR3 is built from 16 residues. V trimming: 2 bases; J trimming: 4 bases; junction bases outside the gene matches: 5. Germline loops: CDR1 SGHAT, CDR2 FQNNGV. CDR3 residues: CASSLRLAGVYNEQFF. Written as DNA, the CDR3 is TGTGCCAGCAGCTTACGCCTAGCGGGGGTTTACAATGAGCAGTTCTTC.

This chain uses TRBV25-1 with TRBJ2-7, with 7 bases lining up with TRBD1. The CDR3 spans 13 residues. Trimming took 4 bases from V and 5 from J; bases not matched to a gene: 5. The germline V gene encodes CDR1 MGHDK and CDR2 SYGVNS. The CDR3 region has the DNA TGTGCCAGCAGTGGTTACAGGGGCGACGAGCAGTACTTC. Translating gives CASSGYRGDEQYF.

V usage is TRBV5-1 and J usage is TRBJ2-3, with 11 bases identical to TRBD2. The CDR3 is 17 amino acids. Trimming removed 0 bases from V and 5 bases from J; junction bases left unmatched: 8. Per germline, CDR1 SGHRS and CDR2 YFSETQ. CDR3 in DNA: TGCGCCAGCAGCTTGGCCGTTAGCGGGAGGGCCGGAGATACGCAGTATTTT. It codes for CASSLAVSGRAGDTQYF.

The CDR3, as DNA: TGTGCCAGCAGTGGACTAGCGGGAGGAGAACTAGCCAAAAACATTCAGTACTTC. Amino acids: CASSGLAGGELAKNIQYF. The chain joins TRBV28 to TRBJ2-4; TRBD2 matches 14 bases. Per the germline V gene, CDR1 is MDHEN and CDR2 is SYDVKM. The CDR3 length is 18 residues. After removal of 5 bases from V and 0 bases from J, the junction contained 6 bases not matched to a gene.

This rearrangement joins TRBV30 to TRBJ2-4; 7 nucleotides align to TRBD2. The CDR3 runs to 13 residues. Per the germline V gene, CDR1 is GTSNPN and CDR2 is SVGIG (reference sequence). The trim removed 1 base at V and 5 bases at J, leaving 2 bases unmatched. The CDR3 region has the DNA TGTGCCTGGAGTGGGGGAGGGGAAAACATTCAGTACTTC. It is translated as CAWSGGGENIQYF.

V and J are TRBV11-2 and TRBJ1-1; 7 nucleotides align to TRBD1. The V segment lost 5 bases and the J segment 1 base; nucleotides outside the gene matches: 7. Germline values: CDR1 SGHAT, CDR2 FQNNGV. There are 15 residues in the CDR3. CDR3 DNA: TGTGCCAGCAGCACCTGGACAGGAACGAACACTGAAGCTTTCTTT. This translates into CASSTWTGTNTEAFF.

CDR3 sequence reads: CSVGTETNYGYTF. The CDR3 nucleotides read TGCAGCGTTGGGACAGAGACTAACTATGGCTACACCTTC. The chain couples TRBV29-1 to TRBJ1-2, with a tentative D call TRBD1 (6 bases). This CDR3 comprises 13 residues. Germline V gives CDR1 SQVTM, CDR2 ANQGSEA. V was shortened by 4 bases and J by 0 bases, with 9 bases between the two germline ends.